These 11 T cell receptor beta chains came from one sample sequenced in a study of neurological immune-mediated disorders. TCRdb reprocessed the 5' RACE reads with MiXCR, giving one entry per CDR3 protein. The sample yields tens of thousands of distinct CDR3 sequences, 11% to 15% seen once. What was sequenced was PBMCs. These receptors were taken from a woman in her 50s in good health.

This clonotype was counted at least ten times. The chain is built from TRBV5-1 and TRBJ2-7; a possible D gene is TRBD2 (5 bases). Germline V lookup: CDR1 SGHRS, CDR2 YFSETQ. Deletions cut 0 bases from V and 3 bases from J, with 10 bases between. This CDR3 has 14 residues. The CDR3 nucleotides are TGCGCCAGCAGCTTGGATCCGGGGTACTACGAGCAGTACTTC. As protein: CASSLDPGYYEQYF.

This clonotype was recorded many times. The V call is TRBV29-1, the J call TRBJ2-1, with D uncertain. Germline V gene lookup returns CDR1 SQVTM and CDR2 ANQGSEA. V lost 4 bases and J 5 bases, leaving 15 bases between the germline ends. The CDR3 has 14 residues. For the CDR3, the DNA is TGCAGCGTTGGCGTCGCCAGGAGAAACAATGAGCAGTTCTTC. Translating it yields CSVGVARRNNEQFF.

This clonotype was observed many times. The chain uses TRBV5-1 and TRBJ2-5; D not certain. The CDR3 covers 14 residues. V was cut by 4 bases and J by 5 bases, with 15 bases left in between. Germline lookup yields CDR1 SGHRS and CDR2 YFSETQ. The CDR3 region is CASSAPHQGETQYF. In nucleotides, the CDR3 is TGCGCCAGCAGCGCCCCCCACCAAGGGGAGACCCAGTACTTC.

In this sample, this clonotype turned up many times. The chain recombines TRBV3-1 with TRBJ2-1; TRBD1 or TRBD2 may be the D gene (5 bases each). The CDR3 is 16 residues long. Germline V gives CDR1 LGHDT, CDR2 YNNKEL (reference sequence). V gave up 1 base and J gave up 6 bases, with 16 bases separating them. CDR3 residues: CASSQASGALGNEQFF. The CDR3, as DNA: TGTGCCAGCAGCCAAGCGTCCGGGGCGCTGGGCAATGAGCAGTTCTTC.

This clonotype has ten or more counts. The chain joins TRBV29-1 to TRBJ1-2, with 7 positions matching TRBD1. The V gene end was trimmed by 5 bases and the J gene end by 5 bases; junction bases not matched to a gene: 5. CDR1 SQVTM and CDR2 ANQGSEA come from the germline V gene. The CDR3 length is 12 residues. The CDR3 reads CSVTTGMYGYTF. For the CDR3, the DNA is TGCAGCGTTACGACAGGGATGTATGGCTACACCTTC.

This clonotype has at least ten counts. The chain has TRBV3-1 and TRBJ1-2; D is undetermined. V shed 4 bases and J shed 4 bases, with 10 bases lying between them. Germline assignment: CDR1 LGHDT and CDR2 YNNKEL (reference sequence). This CDR3 is 13 amino acids long. The CDR3 DNA reads as TGTGCCAGCAGCCCGAGGCGGTTCTATGGCTACACCTTC. Translated, it gives CASSPRRFYGYTF. Full variable domain (remainder filled in from reference TRBV3-1 and TRBJ1-2): DTAVSQTPKYLVTQMGNDKSIKCEQNLGHDTMYWYKQDSKKFLKIMFSYNNKELIINETVPNRFSPKSPDKAHLNLHINSLELGDSAVYFCASSPRRFYGYTFGSGTRLTVV.

This clonotype was recorded a few times. J is TRBJ2-3 and V is TRBV5-1, with D tentatively TRBD2 (5 bases). This CDR3 is built from 16 residues. From germline, CDR1 is SGHRS and CDR2 YFSETQ. V shed 0 bases and J shed 3 bases, with 14 bases lying between them. CDR3 sequence reads: CASSLDGDQRTDTQYF. CDR3 in DNA: TGCGCCAGCAGCTTGGACGGCGACCAGCGGACAGATACGCAGTATTTT.

This clonotype appeared many times. The rearrangement uses TRBV20-1 and TRBJ2-3, with D perhaps assigned TRBD1 or TRBD2 (5 bases each). CDR3 size: 16 residues. Germline V gene sequence: CDR1 DFQATT, CDR2 SNEGSKA (reference sequence). Trimming took 8 bases from V and 3 from J, leaving 24 bases between them. The CDR3, as DNA: TGCAGTCCCCGGCCGCCGAGGGGTAATATTACAGATACGCAGTATTTT. It translates to CSPRPPRGNITDTQYF.

This clonotype was observed many times. V usage is TRBV12-3 or TRBV12-4 and J usage is TRBJ2-2; 9 bases are a match to TRBD2. CDR3 size: 15 residues. V lost 3 bases and J lost 5; bases outside the gene matches: 4. The CDR3 sequence is CASSFGAGGTGELFF. The DNA for the CDR3 is TGTGCCAGCAGTTTCGGAGCGGGAGGTACCGGGGAGCTGTTTTTT.

This clonotype was seen ten or more times. Written as DNA, the CDR3 is TGCAGTGCTCTCACAGGGGGCGCTTGGGGCTATGGCTACACCTTC. It encodes CSALTGGAWGYGYTF. The chain carries TRBV20-1 and TRBJ1-2, with 9 bases aligning to TRBD1. Germline V gene sequence: CDR1 DFQATT, CDR2 SNEGSKA (reference sequence). The CDR3 has 15 amino acids. V trimming: 5 bases; J trimming: 4 bases; junction bases outside the gene matches: 11.

This clonotype was counted many times. This rearrangement joins TRBV5-1 to TRBJ2-2; the D gene could be TRBD1 or TRBD2 (5 bases each). The CDR3 extends over 13 amino acids. The germline V gene has CDR1 SGHRS and CDR2 YFSETQ. Between the trimmed V and J ends, which lost 8 bases and 4 bases, there was a span of 12 bases. The CDR3 loop reads CASCEGFTGELFF. CDR3 nucleotides: TGCGCCAGTTGTGAGGGGTTCACCGGGGAGCTGTTTTTT.